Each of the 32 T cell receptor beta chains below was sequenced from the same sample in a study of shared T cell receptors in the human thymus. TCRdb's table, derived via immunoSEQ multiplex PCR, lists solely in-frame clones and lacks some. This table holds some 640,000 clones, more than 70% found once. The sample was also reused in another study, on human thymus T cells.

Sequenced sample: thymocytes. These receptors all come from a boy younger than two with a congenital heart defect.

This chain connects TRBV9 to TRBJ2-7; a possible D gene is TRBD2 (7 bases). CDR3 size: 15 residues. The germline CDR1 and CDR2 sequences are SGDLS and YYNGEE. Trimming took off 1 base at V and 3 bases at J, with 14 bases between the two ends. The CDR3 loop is CASSVMAGANYEQYF. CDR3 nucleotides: TGTGCCAGCAGCGTAATGGCGGGGGCGAACTACGAGCAGTACTTC.

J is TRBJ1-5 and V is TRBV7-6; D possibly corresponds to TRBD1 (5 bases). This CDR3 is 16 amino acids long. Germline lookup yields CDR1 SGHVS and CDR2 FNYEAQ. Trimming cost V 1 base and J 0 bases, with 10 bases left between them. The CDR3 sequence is CASSLETANSNQPQHF. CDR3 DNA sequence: TGTGCCAGCAGCTTAGAGACAGCGAATAGCAATCAGCCCCAGCATTTT.

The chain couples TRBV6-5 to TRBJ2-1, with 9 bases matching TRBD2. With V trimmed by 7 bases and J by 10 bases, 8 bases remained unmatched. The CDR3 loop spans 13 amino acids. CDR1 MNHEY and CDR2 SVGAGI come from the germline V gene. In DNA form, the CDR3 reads TGTGCCAGCATAAGCCTAGCGGGGCACGAGCAGTTCTTC. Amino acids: CASISLAGHEQFF.

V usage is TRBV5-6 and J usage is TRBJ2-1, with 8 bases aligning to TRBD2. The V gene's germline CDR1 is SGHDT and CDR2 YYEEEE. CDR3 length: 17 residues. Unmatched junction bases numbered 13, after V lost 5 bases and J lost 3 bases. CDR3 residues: CASRLFGRAVLYNEQFF. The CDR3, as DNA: TGTGCCAGCAGGCTATTCGGGAGGGCGGTTCTCTACAATGAGCAGTTCTTC.

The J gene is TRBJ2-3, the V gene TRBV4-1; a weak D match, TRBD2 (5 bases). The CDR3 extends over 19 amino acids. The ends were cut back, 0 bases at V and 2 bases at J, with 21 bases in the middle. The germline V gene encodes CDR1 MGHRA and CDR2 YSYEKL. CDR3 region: CASSQEAPWKRHYTDTQYF. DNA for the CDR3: TGCGCCAGCAGCCAAGAGGCCCCTTGGAAGCGGCACTACACAGATACGCAGTATTTT.

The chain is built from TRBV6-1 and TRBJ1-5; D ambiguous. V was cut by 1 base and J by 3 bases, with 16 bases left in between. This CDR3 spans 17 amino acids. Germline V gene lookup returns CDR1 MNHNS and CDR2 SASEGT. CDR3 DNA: TGTGCCAGCAGTGAAGGCGAGAGGCGGCCACCCAATCAGCCCCAGCATTTT. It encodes CASSEGERRPPNQPQHF.

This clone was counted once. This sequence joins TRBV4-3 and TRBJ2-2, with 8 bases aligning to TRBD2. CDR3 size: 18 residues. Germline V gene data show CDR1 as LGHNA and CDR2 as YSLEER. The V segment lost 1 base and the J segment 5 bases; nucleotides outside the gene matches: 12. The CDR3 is CASSQGVGRAGRTGELFF. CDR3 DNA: TGCGCCAGCAGCCAAGGGGTCGGGAGGGCCGGTAGAACCGGGGAGCTGTTTTTT.

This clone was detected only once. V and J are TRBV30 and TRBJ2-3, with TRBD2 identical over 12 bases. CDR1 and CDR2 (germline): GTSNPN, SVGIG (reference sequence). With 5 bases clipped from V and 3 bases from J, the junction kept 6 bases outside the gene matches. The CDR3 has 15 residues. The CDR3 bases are TGTGCCTGGTCAAAGACTAGCGGGAGAACAGATACGCAGTATTTT. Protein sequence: CAWSKTSGRTDTQYF. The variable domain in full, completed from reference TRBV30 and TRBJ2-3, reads SQTIHQWPATLVQPVGSPLSLECTVEGTSNPNLYWYRQAAGRGLQLLFYSVGIGQISSEVPQNLSASRPQDRQFILSSKKLLLSDSGFYLCAWSKTSGRTDTQYFGPGTRLTVL.

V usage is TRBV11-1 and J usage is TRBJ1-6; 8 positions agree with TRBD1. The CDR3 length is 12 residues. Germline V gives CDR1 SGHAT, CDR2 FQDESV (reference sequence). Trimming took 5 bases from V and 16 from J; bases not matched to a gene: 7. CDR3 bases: TGTGCCAGCAGCCGTGTGGGACAGGAACTCCACTTT. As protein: CASSRVGQELHF.

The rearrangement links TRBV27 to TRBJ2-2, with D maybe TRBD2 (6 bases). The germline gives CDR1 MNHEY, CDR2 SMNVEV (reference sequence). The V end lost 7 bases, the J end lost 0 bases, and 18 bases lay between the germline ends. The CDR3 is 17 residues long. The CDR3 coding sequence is TGTGCCAGCAAGTTCGGCGGGCGGGGCACGAACACCGGGGAGCTGTTTTTT. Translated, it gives CASKFGGRGTNTGELFF.

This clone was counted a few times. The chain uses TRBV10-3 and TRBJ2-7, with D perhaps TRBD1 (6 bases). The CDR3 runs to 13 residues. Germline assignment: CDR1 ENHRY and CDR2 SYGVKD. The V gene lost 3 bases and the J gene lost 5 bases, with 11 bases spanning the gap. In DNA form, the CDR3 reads TGTGCCATCAGTGATCGTAGGGACAACGAGCAGTACTTC. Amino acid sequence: CAISDRRDNEQYF.

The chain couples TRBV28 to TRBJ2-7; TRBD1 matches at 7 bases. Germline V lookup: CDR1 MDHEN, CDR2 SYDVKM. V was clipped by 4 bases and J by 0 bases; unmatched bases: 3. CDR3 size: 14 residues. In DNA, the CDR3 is TGTGCCAGCAGTTCCAGGGGGAGCTCCTACGAGCAGTACTTC. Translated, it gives CASSSRGSSYEQYF. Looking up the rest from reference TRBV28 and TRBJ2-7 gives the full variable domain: DVKVTQSSRYLVKRTGEKVFLECVQDMDHENMFWYRQDPGLGLRLIYFSYDVKMKEKGDIPEGYSVSREKKERFSLILESASTNQTSMYLCASSSRGSSYEQYFGPGTRLTVT.

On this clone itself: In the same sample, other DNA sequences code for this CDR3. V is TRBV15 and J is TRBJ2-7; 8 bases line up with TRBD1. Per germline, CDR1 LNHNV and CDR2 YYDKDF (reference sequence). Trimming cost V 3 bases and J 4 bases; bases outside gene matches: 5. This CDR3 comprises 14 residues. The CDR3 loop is CATSSGQGAYEQYF. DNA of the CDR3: TGTGCCACCAGCAGTGGCCAGGGGGCGTACGAGCAGTACTTC.

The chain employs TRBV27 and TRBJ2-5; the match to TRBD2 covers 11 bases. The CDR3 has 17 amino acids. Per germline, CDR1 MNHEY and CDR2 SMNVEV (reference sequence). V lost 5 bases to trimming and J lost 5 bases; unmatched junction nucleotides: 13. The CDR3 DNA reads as TGTGCCAGCAGTCCGATAGCGGGAGGGCCGTTCGGGGAGACCCAGTACTTC. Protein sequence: CASSPIAGGPFGETQYF.

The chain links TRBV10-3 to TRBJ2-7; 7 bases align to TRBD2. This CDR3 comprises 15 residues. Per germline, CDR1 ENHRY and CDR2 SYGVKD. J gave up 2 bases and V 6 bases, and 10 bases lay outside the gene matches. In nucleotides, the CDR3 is TGTGCCATCAGCGAACTCGGGCTAGCGGCCTACGAGCAGTACTTC. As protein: CAISELGLAAYEQYF.

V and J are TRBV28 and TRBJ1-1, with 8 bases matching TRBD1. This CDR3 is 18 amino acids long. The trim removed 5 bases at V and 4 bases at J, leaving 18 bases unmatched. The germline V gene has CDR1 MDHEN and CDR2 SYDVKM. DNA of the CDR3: TGTGCCAGCAGTGTTACGCACCAGACAGGGGTTAGGGCCACTGAAGCTTTCTTT. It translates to CASSVTHQTGVRATEAFF.

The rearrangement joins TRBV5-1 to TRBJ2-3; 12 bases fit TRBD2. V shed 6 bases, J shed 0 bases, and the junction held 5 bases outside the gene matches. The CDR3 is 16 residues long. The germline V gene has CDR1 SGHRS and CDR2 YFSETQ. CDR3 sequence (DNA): TGCGCCAGCAAGACTAGCGGGGGAACTAGCACAGATACGCAGTATTTT. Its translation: CASKTSGGTSTDTQYF.

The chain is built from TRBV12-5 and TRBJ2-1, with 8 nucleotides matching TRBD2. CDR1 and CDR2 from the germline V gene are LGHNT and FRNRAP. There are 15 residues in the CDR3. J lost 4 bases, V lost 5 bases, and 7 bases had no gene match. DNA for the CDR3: TGTGCTAGTGGTACCGGGAGGGGGGATTACAATGAGCAGTTCTTC. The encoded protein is CASGTGRGDYNEQFF.

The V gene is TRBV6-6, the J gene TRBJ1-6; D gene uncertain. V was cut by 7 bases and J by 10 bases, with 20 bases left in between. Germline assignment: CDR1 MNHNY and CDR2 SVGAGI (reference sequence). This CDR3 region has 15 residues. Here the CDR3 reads CASTQTAVSSSPLHF. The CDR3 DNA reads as TGTGCCAGCACCCAAACGGCCGTTTCTAGCTCACCCCTCCACTTT.

The CDR3 is CAWRLDRDYGYTF. The DNA for the CDR3 is TGTGCCTGGAGATTGGACAGGGACTATGGCTACACCTTC. This chain links TRBV30 with TRBJ1-2, with 8 bases fitting TRBD1. V lost 3 bases and J lost 3; bases outside the gene matches: 3. CDR3 length equals 13 residues. Germline V gene sequence: CDR1 GTSNPN, CDR2 SVGIG (reference sequence).

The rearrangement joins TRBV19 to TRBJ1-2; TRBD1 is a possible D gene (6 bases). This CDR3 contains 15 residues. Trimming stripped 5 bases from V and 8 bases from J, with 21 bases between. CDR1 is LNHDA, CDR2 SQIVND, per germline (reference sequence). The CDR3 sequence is CASSAPGQPEGGYTF. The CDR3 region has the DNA TGTGCCAGTAGTGCCCCGGGACAACCCGAGGGAGGCTACACCTTC.

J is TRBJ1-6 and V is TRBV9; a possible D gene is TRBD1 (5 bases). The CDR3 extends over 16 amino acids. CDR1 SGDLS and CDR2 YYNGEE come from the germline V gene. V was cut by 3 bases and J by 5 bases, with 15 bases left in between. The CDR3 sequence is CASSGHHGADNSPLHF. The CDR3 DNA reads TGTGCCAGCAGCGGCCATCATGGGGCAGATAATTCACCCCTCCACTTT.

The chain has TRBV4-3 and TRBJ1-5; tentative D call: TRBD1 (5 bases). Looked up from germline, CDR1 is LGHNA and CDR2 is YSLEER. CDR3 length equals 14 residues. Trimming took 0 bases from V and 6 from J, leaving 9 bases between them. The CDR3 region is CASSQEEGVQPQHF. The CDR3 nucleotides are TGCGCCAGCAGCCAAGAAGAAGGGGTTCAGCCCCAGCATTTT.

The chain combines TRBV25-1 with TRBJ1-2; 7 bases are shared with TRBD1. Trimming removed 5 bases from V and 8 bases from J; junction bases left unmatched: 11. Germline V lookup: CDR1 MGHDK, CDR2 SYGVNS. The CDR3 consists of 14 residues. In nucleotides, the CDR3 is TGTGCCAGCAGTTCCGACAGGGCGGGGGGGGGCTACACCTTC. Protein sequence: CASSSDRAGGGYTF.

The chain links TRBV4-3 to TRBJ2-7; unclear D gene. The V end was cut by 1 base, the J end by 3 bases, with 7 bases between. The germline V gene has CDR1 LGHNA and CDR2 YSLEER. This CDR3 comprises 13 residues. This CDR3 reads CASSQAIHYEQYF. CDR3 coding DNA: TGCGCCAGCAGCCAAGCCATTCACTACGAGCAGTACTTC.

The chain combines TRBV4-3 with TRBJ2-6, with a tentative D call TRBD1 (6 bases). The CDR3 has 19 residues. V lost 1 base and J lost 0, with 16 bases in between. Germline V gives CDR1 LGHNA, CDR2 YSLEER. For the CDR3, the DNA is TGCGCCAGCAGCCAAGGAGCAGGGGAATTCCTCTCTGGGGCCAACGTCCTGACTTTC. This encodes CASSQGAGEFLSGANVLTF.

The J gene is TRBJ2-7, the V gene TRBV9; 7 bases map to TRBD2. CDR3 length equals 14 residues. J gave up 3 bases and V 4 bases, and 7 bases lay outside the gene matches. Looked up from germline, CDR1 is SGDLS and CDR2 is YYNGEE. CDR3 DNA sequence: TGTGCCAGCAGCTTGGGGACTACTAGCTACGAGCAGTACTTC. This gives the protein CASSLGTTSYEQYF. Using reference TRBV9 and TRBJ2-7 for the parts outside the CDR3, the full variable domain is DSGVTQTPKHLITATGQRVTLRCSPRSGDLSVYWYQQSLDQGLQFLIQYYNGEERAKGNILERFSAQQFPDLHSELNLSSLELGDSALYFCASSLGTTSYEQYFGPGTRLTVT.

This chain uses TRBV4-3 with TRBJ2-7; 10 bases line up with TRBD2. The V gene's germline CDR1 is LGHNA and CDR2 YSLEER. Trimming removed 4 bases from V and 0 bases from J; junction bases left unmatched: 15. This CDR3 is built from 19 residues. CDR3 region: CASSPHNRTSGFRSYEQYF. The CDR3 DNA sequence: TGCGCCAGCAGCCCCCACAACCGGACTAGCGGATTCCGCTCCTACGAGCAGTACTTC.

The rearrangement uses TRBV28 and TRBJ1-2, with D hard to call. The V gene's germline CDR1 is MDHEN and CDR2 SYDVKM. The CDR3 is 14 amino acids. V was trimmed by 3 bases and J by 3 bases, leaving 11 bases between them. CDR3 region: CASSFPASDYGYTF. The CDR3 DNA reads TGTGCCAGCAGTTTCCCGGCCAGCGACTATGGCTACACCTTC.

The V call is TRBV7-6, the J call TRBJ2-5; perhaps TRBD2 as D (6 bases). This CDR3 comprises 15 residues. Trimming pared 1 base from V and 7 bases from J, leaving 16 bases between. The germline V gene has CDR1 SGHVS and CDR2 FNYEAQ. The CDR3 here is CASSLESLHGGTQYF. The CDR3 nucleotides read TGTGCCAGCAGCTTAGAGAGCCTCCACGGGGGGACCCAGTACTTC.

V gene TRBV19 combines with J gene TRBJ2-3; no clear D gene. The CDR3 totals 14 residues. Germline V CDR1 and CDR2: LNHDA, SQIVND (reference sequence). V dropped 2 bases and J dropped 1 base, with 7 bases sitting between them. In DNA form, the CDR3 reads TGTGCCAGTAGTATATCCGGAGGCACAGATACGCAGTATTTT. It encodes CASSISGGTDTQYF.

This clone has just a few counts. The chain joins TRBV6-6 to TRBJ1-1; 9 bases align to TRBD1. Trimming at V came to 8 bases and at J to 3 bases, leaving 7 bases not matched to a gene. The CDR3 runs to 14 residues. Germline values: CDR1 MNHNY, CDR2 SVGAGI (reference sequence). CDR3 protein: CASSTQGADTEAFF. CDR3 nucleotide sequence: TGTGCCAGCTCAACACAGGGGGCGGACACTGAAGCTTTCTTT.